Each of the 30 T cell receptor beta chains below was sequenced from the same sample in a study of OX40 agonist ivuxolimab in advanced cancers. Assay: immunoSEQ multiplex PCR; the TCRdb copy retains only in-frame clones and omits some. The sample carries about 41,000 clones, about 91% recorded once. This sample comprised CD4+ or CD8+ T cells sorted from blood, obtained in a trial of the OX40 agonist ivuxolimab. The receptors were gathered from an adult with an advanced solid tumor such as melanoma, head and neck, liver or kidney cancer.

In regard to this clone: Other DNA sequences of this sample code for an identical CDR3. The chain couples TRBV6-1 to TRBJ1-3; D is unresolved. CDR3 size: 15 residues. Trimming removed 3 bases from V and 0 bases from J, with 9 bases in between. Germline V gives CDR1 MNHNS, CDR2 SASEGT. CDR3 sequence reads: CASSEGRSSGNTIYF. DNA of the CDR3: TGTGCCAGCAGTGAGGGTAGGTCCTCTGGAAACACCATATATTTT.

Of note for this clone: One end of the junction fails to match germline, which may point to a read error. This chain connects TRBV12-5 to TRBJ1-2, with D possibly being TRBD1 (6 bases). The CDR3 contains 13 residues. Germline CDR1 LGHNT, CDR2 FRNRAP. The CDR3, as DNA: TGTGCTAGTGGCTTGGGGGCCCTCTATGGCTACACCTTC. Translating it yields CASGLGALYGYTF. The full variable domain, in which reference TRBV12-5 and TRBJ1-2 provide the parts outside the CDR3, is DARVTQTPRHKVTEMGQEVTMRCQPILGHNTVFWYRQTMMQGLELLAYFRNRAPLDDSGMPKDRFSAEMPDATLATLKIQPSEPRDSAVYFCASGLGALYGYTFGSGTRLTVV.

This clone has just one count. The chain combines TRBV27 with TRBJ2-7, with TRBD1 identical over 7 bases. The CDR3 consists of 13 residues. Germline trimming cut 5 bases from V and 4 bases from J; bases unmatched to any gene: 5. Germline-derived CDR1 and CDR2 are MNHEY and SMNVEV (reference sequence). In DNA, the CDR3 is TGTGCCAGCAGTCCCCAGGACAGGTACGAGCAGTACTTC. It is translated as CASSPQDRYEQYF.

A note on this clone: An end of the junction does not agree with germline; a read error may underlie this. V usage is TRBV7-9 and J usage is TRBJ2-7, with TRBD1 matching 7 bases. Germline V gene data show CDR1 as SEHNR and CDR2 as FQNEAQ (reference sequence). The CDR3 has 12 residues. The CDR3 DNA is TGTGCCAGCAGCCTCTCCGACAGGGAGCAATACTTC. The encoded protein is CASSLSDREQYF.

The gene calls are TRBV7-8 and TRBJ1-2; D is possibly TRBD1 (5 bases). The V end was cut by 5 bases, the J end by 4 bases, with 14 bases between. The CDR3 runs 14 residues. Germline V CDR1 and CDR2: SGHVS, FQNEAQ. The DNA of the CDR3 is TGTGCCAGCAGCCCGGACACAGGTACCTATGGCTACACCTTC. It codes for CASSPDTGTYGYTF.

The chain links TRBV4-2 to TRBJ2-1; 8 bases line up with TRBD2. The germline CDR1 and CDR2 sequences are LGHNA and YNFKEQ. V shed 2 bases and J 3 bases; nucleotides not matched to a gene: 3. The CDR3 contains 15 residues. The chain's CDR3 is CASSQLTSDYNEQFF. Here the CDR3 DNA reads TGTGCCAGCAGCCAACTGACTAGCGACTACAATGAGCAGTTCTTC.

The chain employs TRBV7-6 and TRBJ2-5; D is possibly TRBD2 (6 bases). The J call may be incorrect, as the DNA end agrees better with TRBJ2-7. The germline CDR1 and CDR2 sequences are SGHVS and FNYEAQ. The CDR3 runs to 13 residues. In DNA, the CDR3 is TGTGCCAGCATGGGGAGGTCGGGCTACGAGCAGTACTTC. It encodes CASMGRSGYEQYF.

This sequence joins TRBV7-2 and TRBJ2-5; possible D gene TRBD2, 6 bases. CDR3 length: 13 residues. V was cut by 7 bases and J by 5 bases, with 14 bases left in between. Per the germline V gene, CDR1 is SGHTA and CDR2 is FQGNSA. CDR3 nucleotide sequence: TGTGCCAGCACCACCGGGGGTTGGGAGACCCAGTACTTC. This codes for CASTTGGWETQYF.

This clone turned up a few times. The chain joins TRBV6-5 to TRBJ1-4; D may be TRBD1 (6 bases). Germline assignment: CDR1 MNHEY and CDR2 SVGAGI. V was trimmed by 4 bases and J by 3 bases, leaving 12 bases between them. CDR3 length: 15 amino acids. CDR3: CASSSGHSANEKLFF. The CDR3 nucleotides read TGTGCCAGCAGTTCGGGACATTCGGCTAATGAAAAACTGTTTTTT.

CDR3 in amino acids: CASSEKASGFTGELFF. CDR3 coding DNA: TGTGCCAGCAGTGAGAAGGCTAGCGGTTTCACCGGGGAGCTGTTTTTT. The chain couples TRBV6-4 to TRBJ2-2; 7 bases map to TRBD2. CDR3 length equals 16 residues. V lost 3 bases and J lost 4; bases outside the gene matches: 8. Per the germline V gene, CDR1 is MRHNA and CDR2 is SNTAGT.

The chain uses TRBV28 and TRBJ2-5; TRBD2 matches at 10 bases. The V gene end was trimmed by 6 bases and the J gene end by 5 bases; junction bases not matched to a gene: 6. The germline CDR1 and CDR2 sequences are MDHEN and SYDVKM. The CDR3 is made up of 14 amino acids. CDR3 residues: CASRPTGLAETQYF. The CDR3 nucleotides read TGTGCCAGCAGACCTACGGGACTAGCGGAGACCCAGTACTTC.

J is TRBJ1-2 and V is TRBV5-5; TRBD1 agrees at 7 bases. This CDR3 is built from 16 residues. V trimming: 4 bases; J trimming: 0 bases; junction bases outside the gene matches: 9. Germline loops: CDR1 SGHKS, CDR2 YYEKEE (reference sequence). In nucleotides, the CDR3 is TGTGCCAGCAGCCCCGGGACAGCAATTTCTAACTATGGCTACACCTTC. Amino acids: CASSPGTAISNYGYTF.

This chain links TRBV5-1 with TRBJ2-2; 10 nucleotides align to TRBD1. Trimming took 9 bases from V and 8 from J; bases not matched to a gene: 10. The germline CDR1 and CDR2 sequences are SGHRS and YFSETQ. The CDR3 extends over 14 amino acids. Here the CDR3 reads CATSTGGASGELFF. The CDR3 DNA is TGCGCCACCTCGACAGGGGGCGCGTCAGGGGAGCTGTTTTTT. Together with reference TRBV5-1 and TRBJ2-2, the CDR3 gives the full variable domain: KAGVTQTPRYLIKTRGQQVTLSCSPISGHRSVSWYQQTPGQGLQFLFEYFSETQRNKGNFPGRFSGRQFSNSRSEMNVSTLELGDSALYLCATSTGGASGELFFGEGSRLTVL.

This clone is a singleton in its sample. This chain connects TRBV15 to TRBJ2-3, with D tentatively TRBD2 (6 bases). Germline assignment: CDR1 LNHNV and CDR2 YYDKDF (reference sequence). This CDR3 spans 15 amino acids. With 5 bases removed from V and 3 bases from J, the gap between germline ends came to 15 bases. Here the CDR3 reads CATSAGTSSTDTQYF. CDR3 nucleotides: TGTGCCACCAGCGCGGGAACTAGCAGTACAGATACGCAGTATTTT.

CDR3 sequence (DNA): TGTGCCAGCATCCCCAGGGGGCCGAACACCGGGGAGCTGTTTTTT. This sequence encodes CASIPRGPNTGELFF. The V gene is TRBV2, the J gene TRBJ2-2; 8 bases map to TRBD1. Germline CDR1 and CDR2: SNHLY and FYNNEI. The CDR3 spans 15 residues. J was trimmed by 0 bases and V by 7 bases; bases with no gene match: 4.

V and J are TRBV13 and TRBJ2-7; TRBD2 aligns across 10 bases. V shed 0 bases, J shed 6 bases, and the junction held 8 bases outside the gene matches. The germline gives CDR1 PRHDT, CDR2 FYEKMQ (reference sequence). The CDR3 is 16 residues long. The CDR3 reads CASSLGRSSGSGEQYF. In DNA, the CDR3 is TGTGCCAGCAGCTTAGGCCGGTCTAGCGGGAGTGGCGAGCAGTACTTC.

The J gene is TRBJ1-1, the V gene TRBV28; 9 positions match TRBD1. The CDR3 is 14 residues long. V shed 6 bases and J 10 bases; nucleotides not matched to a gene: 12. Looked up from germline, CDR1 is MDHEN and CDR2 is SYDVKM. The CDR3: CASSLTGGGFLAFF. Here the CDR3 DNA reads TGTGCCAGCAGCCTAACAGGGGGCGGTTTTTTAGCTTTCTTT.

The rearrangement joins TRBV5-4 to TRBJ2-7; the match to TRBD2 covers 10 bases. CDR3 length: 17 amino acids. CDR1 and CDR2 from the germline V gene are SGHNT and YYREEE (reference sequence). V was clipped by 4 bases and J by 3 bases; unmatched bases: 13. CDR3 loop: CASSRGLADAVYYEQYF. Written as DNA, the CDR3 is TGTGCCAGCAGCCGCGGACTAGCGGACGCCGTTTACTACGAGCAGTACTTC.

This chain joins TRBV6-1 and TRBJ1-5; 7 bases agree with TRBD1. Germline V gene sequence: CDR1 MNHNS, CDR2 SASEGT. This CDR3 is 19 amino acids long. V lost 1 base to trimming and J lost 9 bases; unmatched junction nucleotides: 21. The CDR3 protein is CASSEGGLLKDRSLRPQHF. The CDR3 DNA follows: TGTGCCAGCAGTGAAGGAGGTTTATTGAAGGACAGGAGCCTTAGGCCCCAGCATTTT.

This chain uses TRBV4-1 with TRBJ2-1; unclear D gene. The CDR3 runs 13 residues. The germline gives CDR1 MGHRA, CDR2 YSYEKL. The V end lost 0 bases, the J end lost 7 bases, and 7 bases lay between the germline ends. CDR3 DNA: TGCGCCAGCAGCCAAGAAAGTGCTAATGAGCAGTTCTTC. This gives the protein CASSQESANEQFF.

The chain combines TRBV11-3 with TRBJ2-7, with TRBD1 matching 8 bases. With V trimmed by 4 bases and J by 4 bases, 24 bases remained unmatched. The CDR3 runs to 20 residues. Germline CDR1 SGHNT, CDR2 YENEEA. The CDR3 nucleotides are TGTGCCAGCAGCTCCCCCCGGGACAGGACACCCATCTACCGATTATACGAGCAGTACTTC. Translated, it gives CASSSPRDRTPIYRLYEQYF.

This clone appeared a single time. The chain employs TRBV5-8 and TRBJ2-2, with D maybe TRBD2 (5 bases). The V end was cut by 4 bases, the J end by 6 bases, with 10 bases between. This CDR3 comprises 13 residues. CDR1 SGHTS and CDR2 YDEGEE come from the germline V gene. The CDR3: CASSPDLSGELFF. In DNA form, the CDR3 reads TGTGCCAGCAGCCCGGACTTATCCGGGGAGCTGTTTTTT. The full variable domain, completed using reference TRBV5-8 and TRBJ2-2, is EAGVTQSPTHLIKTRGQQATLRCSPISGHTSVYWYQQALGLGLQFLLWYDEGEERNRGNFPPRFSGRQFPNYSSELNVNALELEDSALYLCASSPDLSGELFFGEGSRLTVL.

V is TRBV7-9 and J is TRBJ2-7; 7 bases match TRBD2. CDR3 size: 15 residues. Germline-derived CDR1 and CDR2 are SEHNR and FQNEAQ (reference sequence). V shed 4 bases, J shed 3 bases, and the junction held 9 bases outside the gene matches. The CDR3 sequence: CASSSRAGVIYEQYF. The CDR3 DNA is TGTGCCAGCAGCTCCAGGGCGGGGGTAATCTACGAGCAGTACTTC.

The CDR3, as DNA: TGTGCCAGCAGGCCCGTTTCGGGTGGCGAGCAGTACTTC. Encoded protein: CASRPVSGGEQYF. The chain is built from TRBV27 and TRBJ2-7, with D unresolved. The CDR3 is 13 amino acids. Germline V lookup: CDR1 MNHEY, CDR2 SMNVEV (reference sequence). Trimming shortened V by 6 bases and J by 6 bases, and 15 bases separated the two germline ends.

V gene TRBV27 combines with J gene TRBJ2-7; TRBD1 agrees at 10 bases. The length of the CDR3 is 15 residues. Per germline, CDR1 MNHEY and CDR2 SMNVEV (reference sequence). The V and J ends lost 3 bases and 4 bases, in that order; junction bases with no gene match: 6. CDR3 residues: CASSFSDRGMYEQYF. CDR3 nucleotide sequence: TGTGCCAGCAGTTTCTCGGACAGGGGGATGTACGAGCAGTACTTC.

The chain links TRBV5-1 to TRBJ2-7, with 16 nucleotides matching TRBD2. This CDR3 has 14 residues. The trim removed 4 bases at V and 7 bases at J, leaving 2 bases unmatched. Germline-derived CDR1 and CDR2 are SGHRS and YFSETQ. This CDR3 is CASSGTSGRGEQYF. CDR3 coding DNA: TGCGCCAGCAGCGGGACTAGCGGGAGGGGAGAGCAGTACTTC.

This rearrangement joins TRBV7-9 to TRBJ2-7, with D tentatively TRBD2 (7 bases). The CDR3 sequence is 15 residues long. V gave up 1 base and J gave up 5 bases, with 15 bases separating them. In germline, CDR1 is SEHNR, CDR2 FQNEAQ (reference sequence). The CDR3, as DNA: TGTGCCAGCAGCTTAGAGGCGGGGGCCCCGGACGAGCAGTACTTC. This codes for CASSLEAGAPDEQYF.

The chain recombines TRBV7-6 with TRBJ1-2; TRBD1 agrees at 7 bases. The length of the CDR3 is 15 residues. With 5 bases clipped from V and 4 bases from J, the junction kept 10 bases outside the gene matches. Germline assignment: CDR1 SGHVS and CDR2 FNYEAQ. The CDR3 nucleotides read TGTGCCAGCAGCCCTCGGGACAGTCCCACCTATGGCTACACCTTC. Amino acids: CASSPRDSPTYGYTF.

CDR3 in DNA: TGTGCCAGCAGCTTAGGGACTAGCGGGAGGGCCCACGAGCAGTACTTC. It yields the protein CASSLGTSGRAHEQYF. J is TRBJ2-7 and V is TRBV5-8; TRBD2 aligns across 16 bases. Germline lookup yields CDR1 SGHTS and CDR2 YDEGEE. The CDR3 is made up of 16 amino acids. The V and J ends lost 2 bases and 5 bases, in that order; junction bases with no gene match: 4.

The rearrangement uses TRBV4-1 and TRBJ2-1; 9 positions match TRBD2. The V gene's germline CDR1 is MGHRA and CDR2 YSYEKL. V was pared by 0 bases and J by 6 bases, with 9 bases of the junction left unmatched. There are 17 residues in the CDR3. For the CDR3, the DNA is TGCGCCAGCAGCCAAGAAGTAGCGGGACTAGCCCCCAATGAGCAGTTCTTC. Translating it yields CASSQEVAGLAPNEQFF.